A selection of T cell receptor beta chains follows, all from one sample in a study of Ad26.COV2.S vaccination and SARS-CoV-2 variants. Only in-frame clones appear in the TCRdb table, and some are missing; sequencing was by immunoSEQ multiplex PCR. Here the sample spans about 390,000 clones, over 80% being singletons. The sample consisted of peripheral blood, taken in a trial of Ad26.COV2.S vaccine versus placebo. Every receptor here comes from a person between 18 and 60 years old who received the Ad26.COV2.S COVID-19 vaccine or a placebo. Both conserved end residues are part of each CDR3. A D gene is named only where the DNA matches it firmly. Rows may omit the clone size; those that give it use once, few, many or a size class.

abundance	j_gene	d_gene	v_gene	CDR3nt	CDR3aa
NA	TRBJ1-2	NA	TRBV28	TGTGCCAGCAGTTTATCTATTTATGGGGGAGGGGATGTGTCATATGGCTACACCTTC	CASSLSIYGGGDVSYGYTF
NA	TRBJ1-1	TRBD1	TRBV5-4	TGTGCCAGCAGCTGGGGGACAGGGGTACCCGCTGAAGCTTTCTTT	CASSWGTGVPAEAFF
NA	TRBJ1-2	NA	TRBV6-2/TRBV6-3	TGTGCCAGCAGTTACCCGGTAAAGCTCGACTCGGTAAACTATGGCTACACCTTC	CASSYPVKLDSVNYGYTF
once	TRBJ1-3	NA	TRBV29-1	TGCAGCGTTGTTACAGGGTCTGGAAACACCATATATTTT	CSVVTGSGNTIYF
NA	TRBJ2-3	TRBD2	TRBV3-1/TRBV3-2	TGTGCCAGCAGCCAAATTAGCGGGGGGGGAACAGATACGCAGTATTTT	CASSQISGGGTDTQYF
NA	TRBJ2-1	TRBD2	TRBV19	TGTGCCAGTAGTATAAAAAGCGGGGGGTTCAATGAGCAGTTCTTC	CASSIKSGGFNEQFF
NA	TRBJ2-5	NA	TRBV7-8	TGTGCCAGCAGCTTATGGAGGGGGCGGATCGAGACCCAGTACTTC	CASSLWRGRIETQYF
few	TRBJ1-5	NA	TRBV4-1	TGCGCCAGCAGCCCACAAAGGTCCTGGCAGCCCCAGCATTTT	CASSPQRSWQPQHF
NA	TRBJ2-2	TRBD1	TRBV19	TGTGCCATTTGTGACGCCGGGACAGGGTTCACCGGGGAGCTGTTTTTT	CAICDAGTGFTGELFF
NA	TRBJ2-1	NA	TRBV10-1	TGCGCCAGCAGTCCCAATGACTTGCTACATCGTCGGTTCTTC	CASSPNDLLHRRFF
once	TRBJ2-1	NA	TRBV9	TGTGCCAGCAGCCCCACTAGTTTGATAAATGAGCAGTTCTTC	CASSPTSLINEQFF
NA	TRBJ2-3	NA	TRBV11-2	TGTGCCAGCAGCTTAATGATCGGGGGTCGCACAGATACGCAGTATTTT	CASSLMIGGRTDTQYF
NA	TRBJ1-1	NA	TRBV4-3	TGCGCCAGCAGCCAGGTGGTCGAAGGGAGAGACACTGAAGCTTTCTTT	CASSQVVEGRDTEAFF
NA	TRBJ1-3	NA	TRBV5-5	TGTGCCAGCAGCTCACAATTATGGGGAAACACCATATATTTT	CASSSQLWGNTIYF
NA	TRBJ1-5	NA	TRBV18	TGTGCCAGCTCACCAGGATGGAACCGTTTGGGAGCTTATAGCAATCAGCCCCAGCATTTT	CASSPGWNRLGAYSNQPQHF
NA	TRBJ2-1	TRBD2	TRBV25-1	TGTGCCAGCAGTAAAGTAGCGGGGCAAGGCAATGAGCAGTTCTTC	CASSKVAGQGNEQFF
few	TRBJ1-2	NA	TRBV9	TGTGCCAGCAGCGTCTTGGACGGATCCCGCTATGGTGGCTACACCTTC	CASSVLDGSRYGGYTF
NA	TRBJ2-2	TRBD1	TRBV6-5	TGTGCCAGCAGCCTGGGACAGGGTAACACCGGGGAGCTGTTTTTT	CASSLGQGNTGELFF
once	TRBJ2-5	NA	TRBV10-2	TGCGCCAGCCAATCACAGGGAGGCGAGACCCAGTACTTC	CASQSQGGETQYF
NA	TRBJ1-1	NA	TRBV4-3	TGCGCCAGCAGCCAAGAAGGTTGGACTGAAGCTTTCTTT	CASSQEGWTEAFF
NA	TRBJ2-7	TRBD2	TRBV18	TGTGCCAGCTCACCACCCAACGGGGGGGGCTACGAGCAGTACTTC	CASSPPNGGGYEQYF
NA	TRBJ2-1	NA	TRBV24-1	TGTGCCACCAGTGATTTGCACAGAACTAGTAGCAATGAGCAGTTCTTC	CATSDLHRTSSNEQFF
NA	TRBJ2-7	NA	TRBV7-2	TGTGCCAGCAGCTTAGAAACAATCAGGGACTACGAGCAGTACTTC	CASSLETIRDYEQYF
NA	TRBJ2-5	NA	TRBV24-1	TGTGCCACCAGTCCCACCCGATCCAGGGGTAAGGATGAAGAGACCCAGTACTTC	CATSPTRSRGKDEETQYF
NA	TRBJ2-1	TRBD2	TRBV5-4	TGTGCCAGCAGCTTGGGGAGGACTAGCGGGGGGGCGGTCGATGAGCAGTTCTTC	CASSLGRTSGGAVDEQFF
NA	TRBJ2-7	NA	TRBV5-1	TGCGCCAGCAGCTGGGAAGGCCCGAGGGAGCAGTACTTC	CASSWEGPREQYF
NA	TRBJ1-6	NA	TRBV27	TGTGCCAGCAGGACACAGGGTTCACTTTATAATTCACCCCTCCACTTT	CASRTQGSLYNSPLHF
NA	TRBJ1-2	NA	TRBV28	TGTGCCAGCAGTTTCCTCCTACAGGAGGGCTATGGCTACACCTTC	CASSFLLQEGYGYTF
once	TRBJ1-5	NA	TRBV7-9	TGTGCCAGCAGCTTAGTAACCGTCCGGGATGATAGCAATCAGCCCCAGCATTTT	CASSLVTVRDDSNQPQHF
NA	TRBJ1-2	TRBD1	TRBV27	TGTGCCAGCATTTCCCGGACAGGGGTGGACTATGGCTACACCTTC	CASISRTGVDYGYTF
NA	TRBJ1-1	TRBD1	TRBV2	TGTGCCAGCAGTGAACAGGGGGCCAATACTGAAGCTTTCTTT	CASSEQGANTEAFF
NA	TRBJ2-2	NA	TRBV5-1	TGCGCCAGCAGCCCCGACAGGGTAGCGGGCACCGGGGAGCTGTTTTTT	CASSPDRVAGTGELFF
NA	TRBJ2-3	TRBD2	TRBV18	TGTGCCAGCTCACCGCGGACTAGCGGGGGGGGTACCACAGATACGCAGTATTTT	CASSPRTSGGGTTDTQYF
once	TRBJ2-5	TRBD1	TRBV19	TGTGCCAGTAGTCCTAACAACAGGGGGCGAGAGACCCAGTACTTC	CASSPNNRGRETQYF
NA	TRBJ1-2	NA	TRBV7-2	TGTGCCAGCAGTTCTCAGGGTAGGAATGGCTACACCTTC	CASSSQGRNGYTF
NA	TRBJ1-6	NA	TRBV9	TGTGCCAGCAGCCGGACCAGGAATAATTCACCCCTCCACTTT	CASSRTRNNSPLHF
NA	TRBJ1-6	NA	TRBV14	TGTGCCAGCAGCCGGCGGACAGATAAGGATTTTAATTCACCCCTCCACTTT	CASSRRTDKDFNSPLHF
once	TRBJ1-1	TRBD1	TRBV7-9	TGTGCCAGCAGCCCGGTCCTGGGACAGATGAACACTGAAGCTTTCTTT	CASSPVLGQMNTEAFF
once	TRBJ1-2	NA	TRBV5-1	TGCGCCAGCAGCTACCGGGACACCCACTATGGCTACACCTTC	CASSYRDTHYGYTF
NA	TRBJ2-3	NA	TRBV7-2	TGTGCCAGCAGCTTAACAGGTCTGCAAGTCGATACGCAGTATTTT	CASSLTGLQVDTQYF
NA	TRBJ1-5	NA	TRBV4-1	TGCGCCAGCTCCAGGGTCGTAAATCAGCCCCAGCATTTT	CASSRVVNQPQHF
once	TRBJ2-7	NA	TRBV10-3	TGTGCCATCAGTGACCCCAACGGATACCGGGACGGCTCCTACGAGCAGTACTTC	CAISDPNGYRDGSYEQYF
NA	TRBJ2-2	NA	TRBV2	TGTGCCAGCACCGAGGGGATTTCGAACACCGGGGAGCTGTTTTTT	CASTEGISNTGELFF
NA	TRBJ1-4	NA	TRBV5-1	TGCGCCAGCATTGGGGCAGATGAAAAACTGTTTTTT	CASIGADEKLFF
NA	TRBJ2-1	TRBD1	TRBV10-1	TGCGCCAGCAGCAATACCTACGCGGACAGGGTTTCCTACAATGAGCAGTTCTTC	CASSNTYADRVSYNEQFF
NA	TRBJ2-7	TRBD1	TRBV2	TGTGCCAGCAGTGGGGGTAGGACAGGGGCGACGAGAAGCTACTACGAGCAGTACTTC	CASSGGRTGATRSYYEQYF
NA	TRBJ1-2	TRBD1	TRBV11-2	TGTGCCAGCAGCTTAGCTACGCCAGGGGGCGTCTATGGCTACACCTTC	CASSLATPGGVYGYTF
NA	TRBJ2-1	TRBD2	TRBV7-9	TGTGCCAGCAGCTTCGGACTAGCGGGAACCTACAATGAGCAGTTCTTC	CASSFGLAGTYNEQFF
NA	TRBJ2-1	TRBD2	TRBV28	TGTGCCAGCAGTCTCCATGGCGGGGGCAATGAGCAGTTCTTC	CASSLHGGGNEQFF
NA	TRBJ1-1	TRBD1	TRBV18	TGTGCCAGCTCACCTCCCGGGACAGCCAACACTGAAGCTTTCTTT	CASSPPGTANTEAFF
NA	TRBJ2-7	TRBD1	TRBV27	TGTGCCAGCAGTTCTCCGGGACAGGGGATCTACGAGCAGTACTTC	CASSSPGQGIYEQYF
NA	TRBJ2-5	TRBD2	TRBV7-9	TGTGCCAGCAGCTTAGCCACTAGCGGGGGCCGACGGGAGACCCAGTACTTC	CASSLATSGGRRETQYF
NA	TRBJ1-4	TRBD1	TRBV5-1	TGCGCCAGCAGCCCCACGGGACAGGGAGGATTTTACGAAAAACTGTTTTTT	CASSPTGQGGFYEKLFF
NA	TRBJ2-5	NA	TRBV29-1	TGCAGCGTCGGGCCCGGGCAAGAGACCCAGTACTTC	CSVGPGQETQYF